This record looks at one T cell receptor beta chain sequence and its context. This clone turned up a few times. What antigen it recognizes has not been identified. The input lacks base qualities; no much larger clone sits a single base away. The cysteine opens and the phenylalanine closes a CDR3 of 14 amino acids. Left in the record is the CDR3 DNA by itself, 42 bases read in frame from the first base. Sequences MNHEY (CDR1) and SVGAGI (CDR2) are obtained from the germline V gene. V sheds 8 bases and J sheds 1 base, leaving 13 bases between their ends. TCRbeta CDR3 regions were amplified from genomic DNA by means of the immunoSEQ Assay, a bias-controlled multiplex PCR. As for the original processing: Nucleated cell counts per sample were estimated from amplification of reference gene primers within the assay. Sequence reads were collapsed and filtered to measure the absolute abundance of every unique TCRbeta CDR3 rearrangement. For each sample, productive Simpson clonality was calculated as the square root of Simpson's diversity index over productive rearrangements. This immuneACCESS table, as held by TCRdb, lists in-frame sequences with V and J called but not all clones. Of the missing ones, under half trace to an unresolved V gene in checked studies; the others have no known cause. The DNA was the basis for D and trimming; V, J and clone size are from that table. The sample profile shows roughly 250,000 clones; approximately 90% of them were found once. About 1.9% of the sample is in the top ten clones.

In the prospective study, participants were about 18 to 90 years old, resided in about two dozen geographic areas of the United States, and were enrolled through a virtual design. To assign participants to cohorts, the prospective study relied on clinical history that participants themselves reported in a screening survey and a study questionnaire. For ImmuneRACE Cohort 3, a participant was defined as recovered based on two consecutive negative NP/OP PCR tests, clearance by a healthcare professional, or resolution of symptoms. In the prospective study, whole blood, serum and a nasopharyngeal or oropharyngeal swab were collected from each participant by mobile phlebotomists. Prospective study participants could optionally give additional blood draws and questionnaires over an approximately 2-month period. Blood samples from the prospective study were shipped frozen or at room temperature prior to DNA extraction.

The data derive from a study of blood T cell repertoires in COVID-19 (dated by TCRdb to the early 2020s). Study-level background: Samples covering the acute and convalescent phases of COVID-19 were provided by collaborators in the United States, Italy and Spain. Samples were obtained from the ongoing ImmuneRACE study (first 160 participants) and from about 1,300 subjects provided by 6 global collaborators. The prospective study material was composed of cDNA or gDNA derived from T cells, B-cell-depleted T cells, or PBMCs. The dataset comprised deeply sampled blood TCRbeta repertoires from subjects exposed to, actively infected with, or recovered from COVID-19. The repertoires were released in a freely available public database intended as a resource for research on the immune response to SARS-CoV-2. The sample metadata nearly always contained a de-identified subject ID, COVID-19 status, age in years and sex. Where available, HLA class I and class II types were taken from metadata supplied by the sample provider and were not determined by assay-based typing.

The investigation overall reported the following: How much clinical and demographic metadata was included differed by source and by participant, and the metadata was provided uncurated.

The chain links TRBV6-5 with TRBJ2-3; the D gene is perhaps TRBD1, on 5 matching bases. Material for sequencing was PBMCs or T cells enriched from blood (not recorded which). The clonotype originates from a woman under 30 who had recovered from COVID-19. The sequenced DNA is TGTGCCAGCCAAGGGGCTGTGGGCACAGATACGCAGTATTTT. Protein translation: CASQGAVGTDTQYF.